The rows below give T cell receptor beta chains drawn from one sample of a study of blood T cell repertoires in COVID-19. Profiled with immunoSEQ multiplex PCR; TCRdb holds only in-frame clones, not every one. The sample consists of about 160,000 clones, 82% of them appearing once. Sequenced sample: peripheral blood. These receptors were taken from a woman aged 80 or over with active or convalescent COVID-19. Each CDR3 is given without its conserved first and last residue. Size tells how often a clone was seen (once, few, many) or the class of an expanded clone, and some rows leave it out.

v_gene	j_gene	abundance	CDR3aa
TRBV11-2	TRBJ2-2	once	ASRQGLAGGGSTGELF
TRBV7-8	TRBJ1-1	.	ASSLVPAAGTEAF
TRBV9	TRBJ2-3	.	ASSAPRSGSIDTQY
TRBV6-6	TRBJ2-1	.	ASNRQGGVNEQF
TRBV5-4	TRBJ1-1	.	ASLRSGQGANTEAF
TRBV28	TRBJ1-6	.	ASSSGGSPLH
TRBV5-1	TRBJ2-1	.	ASTGIRSSYNEQF
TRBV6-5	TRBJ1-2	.	ASSLTGRDGYT
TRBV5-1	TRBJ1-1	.	ASSLGAIYTNTEAF
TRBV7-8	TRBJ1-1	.	ASSLARGGEAF
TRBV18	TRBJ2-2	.	ASSPPVAGTSVGELF
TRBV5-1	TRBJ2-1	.	ASSSGTGTGEQF
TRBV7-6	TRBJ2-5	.	ASSLGIEEGETQY
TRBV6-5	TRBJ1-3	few	ASLDRGINTIY
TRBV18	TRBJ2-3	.	ASSGTTLTDTQY
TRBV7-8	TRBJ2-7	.	ASSTPLGLGYEQY
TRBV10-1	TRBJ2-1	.	ASSDHQGSQF
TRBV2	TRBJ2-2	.	ASSASGGGRRRGELF
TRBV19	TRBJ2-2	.	ASSISSGWGIANTGELF
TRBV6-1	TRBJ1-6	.	ASSEIGDSPLH
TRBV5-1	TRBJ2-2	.	ASSLQGVRDTGELF
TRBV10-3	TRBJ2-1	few	AIRQDTAYNEQF
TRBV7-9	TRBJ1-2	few	ASTGQGMYGYT
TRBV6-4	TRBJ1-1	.	ASSVTGNTEAF
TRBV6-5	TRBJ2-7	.	ASSPPGRKDEQY
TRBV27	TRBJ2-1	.	ASSLVVVAGVLGEQF